These 3 T cell receptor beta chains were all obtained from the same sample, sequenced in a study of control samples from healthy donors and cancer patients. Assay used: immunoSEQ multiplex PCR; TCRdb lists only in-frame clones, some missing. The sample yields around 140,000 clones, 93% seen once. The specimen sequenced was blood. These receptors were obtained from a man younger than 30 in good health.

This rearrangement joins TRBV7-8 to TRBJ1-5; 8 bases agree with TRBD1. The V and J ends lost 7 bases and 7 bases, in that order; junction bases with no gene match: 9. The CDR3 contains 14 residues. Germline-derived CDR1 and CDR2 are SGHVS and FQNEAQ. The CDR3 bases are TGTGCCAGCACTCGAGGACAGGGAACACAGCCCCAGCATTTT. Translation gives CASTRGQGTQPQHF.

This clone was seen only a few times. Additional DNA sequences in this sample encode the identical CDR3. The chain couples TRBV19 to TRBJ2-2; D gene unclear. CDR3 length: 14 residues. Germline V lookup: CDR1 LNHDA, CDR2 SQIVND (reference sequence). Deletions cut 2 bases from V and 2 bases from J, with 6 bases between. CDR3 in DNA: TGTGCCAGTAGTATATCCAGAAACACCGGGGAGCTGTTTTTT. Its protein product is CASSISRNTGELFF.

The rearrangement joins TRBV29-1 to TRBJ2-2; no clear D gene. The CDR3 has 14 residues. Deletions cut 4 bases from V and 1 base from J, with 10 bases between. The germline gives CDR1 SQVTM, CDR2 ANQGSEA. This chain's CDR3 is CSVAETGNTGELFF. In DNA, the CDR3 is TGCAGCGTTGCTGAGACCGGGAACACCGGGGAGCTGTTTTTT.